A single sample gave rise to the 7 T cell receptor beta chains below, sequenced in a study of blood T cell repertoires in COVID-19 (dated by TCRdb to about 2020). The library was obtained by the immunoSEQ multiplex PCR assay. TCRdb provides this immuneACCESS table in a form limited to in-frame rearrangements. Some clones are lacking; in checked studies, under half of them reflect an unresolved V gene, and why the rest are absent is not known. The sample yields approximately 97,000 clones; about 85% were counted once. Together, the top ten hold roughly 12% of the sample. The specimen was peripheral blood. The receptors originated from a human donor in a cohort sampled during active COVID-19.

The chain links TRBV2 to TRBJ1-2; D is uncertain. CDR3 length: 17 residues. Germline V gives CDR1 SNHLY, CDR2 FYNNEI. V was trimmed by 0 bases and J by 6 bases, leaving 20 bases between them. The CDR3 region has the DNA TGTGCCAGCAGTGAAGCTGACCCTTACAACGAGGGTGATGGCTACACCTTC. Its translation: CASSEADPYNEGDGYTF.

This clone was counted a few times. This rearrangement joins TRBV29-1 to TRBJ1-3; TRBD1 matches at 10 bases. The germline gives CDR1 SQVTM, CDR2 ANQGSEA. V lost 7 bases, J lost 6 bases, and 6 bases stayed unmatched. The CDR3 sequence is 13 residues long. In DNA, the CDR3 is TGCAGCGCCAGCGGGACAGGGGCAAACACCATATATTTT. Amino acid sequence: CSASGTGANTIYF.

J is TRBJ1-2 and V is TRBV28; 9 bases align to TRBD1. The CDR3 is 14 residues long. The germline CDR1 and CDR2 sequences are MDHEN and SYDVKM. After removal of 8 bases from V and 4 bases from J, the junction contained 8 bases not matched to a gene. The CDR3 spells CASEPGQGGYGYTF. For the CDR3, the DNA is TGTGCCAGCGAACCGGGACAGGGCGGCTATGGCTACACCTTC.

The rearrangement links TRBV23-1 to TRBJ2-7, with D tentatively TRBD1 (6 bases). TRBV23-1 is assigned to the ORF class and has an uncertain function. This CDR3 spans 13 amino acids. The ends were cut back, 5 bases at V and 6 bases at J, with 14 bases in the middle. The CDR3 reads CASSVLTGGEQYF. The CDR3 DNA follows: TGCGCCAGCAGTGTTTTGACAGGTGGCGAGCAGTACTTC.

This clone occurred a few times. V is TRBV27 and J is TRBJ1-2; D remains ambiguous. Per germline, CDR1 MNHEY and CDR2 SMNVEV (reference sequence). Trimming cost V 0 bases and J 7 bases, with 18 bases left between them. The CDR3 runs to 16 residues. This chain's CDR3 is CASSLSLRPGRAGYTF. Here the CDR3 DNA reads TGTGCCAGCAGTTTATCTTTAAGGCCTGGGAGGGCTGGCTACACCTTC.

The V and J genes are TRBV7-2 and TRBJ2-7; no clear D. The V end was cut by 2 bases, the J end by 5 bases, with 10 bases between. The CDR3 has 13 amino acids. The germline gives CDR1 SGHTA, CDR2 FQGNSA. CDR3 sequence reads: CASSLQRRDEQYF. CDR3 DNA: TGTGCCAGCAGCTTACAGCGACGGGACGAGCAGTACTTC. Full variable domain (remainder filled in from reference TRBV7-2 and TRBJ2-7): GAGVSQSPSNKVTEKGKDVELRCDPISGHTALYWYRQSLGQGLEFLIYFQGNSAPDKSGLPSDRFSAERTGGSVSTLTIQRTQQEDSAVYLCASSLQRRDEQYFGPGTRLTVT.

To note about this clone: A junction end diverges from the germline sequence, so it may reflect a read error. V and J are TRBV3-1 (or the pseudogene TRBV3-2) and TRBJ2-3; possible D gene TRBD2, 6 bases. CDR1 and CDR2 from the germline V gene are LGHDT and YNNKEL (reference sequence). The CDR3 is 17 residues long. CDR3 loop: CASSQGTSLLSTDTQYF. Here the CDR3 DNA reads TGTGCCAGCAGTCAAGGAACTAGCCTCCTGAGCACAGATACGCAGTATTTT.